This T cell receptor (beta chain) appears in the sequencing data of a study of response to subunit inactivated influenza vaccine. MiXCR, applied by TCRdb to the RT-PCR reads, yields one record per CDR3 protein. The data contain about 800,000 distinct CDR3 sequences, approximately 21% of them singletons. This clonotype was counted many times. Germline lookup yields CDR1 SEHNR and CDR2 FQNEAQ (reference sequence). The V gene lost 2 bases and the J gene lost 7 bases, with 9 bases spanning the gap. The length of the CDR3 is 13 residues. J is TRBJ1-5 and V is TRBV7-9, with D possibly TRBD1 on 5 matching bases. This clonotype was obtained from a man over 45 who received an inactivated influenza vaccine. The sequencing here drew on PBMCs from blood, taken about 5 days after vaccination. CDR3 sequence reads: CASSLTGDQPQHF. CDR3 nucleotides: TGTGCCAGCAGCTTAACGGGGGACCAGCCCCAGCATTTT.